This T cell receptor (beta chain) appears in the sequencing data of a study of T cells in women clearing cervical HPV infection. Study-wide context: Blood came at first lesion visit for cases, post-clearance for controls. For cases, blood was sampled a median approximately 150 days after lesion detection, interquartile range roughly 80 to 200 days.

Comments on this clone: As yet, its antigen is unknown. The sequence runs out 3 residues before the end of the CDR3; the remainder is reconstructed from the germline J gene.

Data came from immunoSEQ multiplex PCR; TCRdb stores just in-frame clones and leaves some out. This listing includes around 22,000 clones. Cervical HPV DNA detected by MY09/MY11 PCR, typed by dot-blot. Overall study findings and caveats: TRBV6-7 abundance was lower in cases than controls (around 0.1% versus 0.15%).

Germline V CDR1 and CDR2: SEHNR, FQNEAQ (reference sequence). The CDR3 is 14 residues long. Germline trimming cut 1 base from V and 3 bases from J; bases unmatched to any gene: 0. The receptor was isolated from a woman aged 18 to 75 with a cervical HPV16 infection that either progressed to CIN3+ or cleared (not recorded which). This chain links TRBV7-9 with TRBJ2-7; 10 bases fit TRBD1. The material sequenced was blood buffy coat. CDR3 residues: CASSLGDRGYEQYF. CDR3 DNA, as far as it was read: TGTGCCAGCAGCTTAGGGGACAGGGGCTACGAG.